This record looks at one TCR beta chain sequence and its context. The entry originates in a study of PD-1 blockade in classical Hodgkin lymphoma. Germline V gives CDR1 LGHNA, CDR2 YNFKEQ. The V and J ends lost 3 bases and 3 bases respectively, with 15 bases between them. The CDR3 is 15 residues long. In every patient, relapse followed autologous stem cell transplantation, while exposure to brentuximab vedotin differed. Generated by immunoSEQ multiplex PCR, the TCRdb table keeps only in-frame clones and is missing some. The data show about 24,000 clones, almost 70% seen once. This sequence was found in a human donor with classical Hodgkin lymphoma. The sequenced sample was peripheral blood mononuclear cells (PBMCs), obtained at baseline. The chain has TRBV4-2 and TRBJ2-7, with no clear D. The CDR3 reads CASSQDETKLYEQYF. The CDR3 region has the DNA TGTGCCAGCAGCCAGGACGAAACCAAACTCTACGAGCAGTACTTC.